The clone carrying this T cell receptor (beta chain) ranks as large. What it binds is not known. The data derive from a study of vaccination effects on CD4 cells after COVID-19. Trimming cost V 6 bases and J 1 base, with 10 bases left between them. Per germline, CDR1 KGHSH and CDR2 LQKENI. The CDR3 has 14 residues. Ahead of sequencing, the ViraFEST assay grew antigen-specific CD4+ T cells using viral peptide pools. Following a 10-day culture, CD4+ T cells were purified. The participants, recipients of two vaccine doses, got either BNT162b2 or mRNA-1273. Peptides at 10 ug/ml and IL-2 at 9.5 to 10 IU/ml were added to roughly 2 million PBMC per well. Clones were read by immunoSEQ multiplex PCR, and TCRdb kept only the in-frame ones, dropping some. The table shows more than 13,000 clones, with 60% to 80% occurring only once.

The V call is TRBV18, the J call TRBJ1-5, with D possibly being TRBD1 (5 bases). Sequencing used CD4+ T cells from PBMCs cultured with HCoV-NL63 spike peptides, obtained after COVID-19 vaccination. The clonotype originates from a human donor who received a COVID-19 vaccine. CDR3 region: CASSPGPSNQPQHF. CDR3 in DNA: TGTGCCAGCTCTCCGGGACCGAGCAATCAGCCCCAGCATTTT. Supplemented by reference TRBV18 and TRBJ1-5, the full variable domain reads NAGVMQNPRHLVRRRGQEARLRCSPMKGHSHVYWYRQLPEEGLKFMVYLQKENIIDESGMPKERFSAEFPKEGPSILRIQQVVRGDSAAYFCASSPGPSNQPQHFGDGTRLSIL.